This T cell receptor (beta chain) was identified during a study of technical replicates of blood from a handful of donors. This CDR3 spans 13 amino acids. Trimming took 3 bases from V and 4 from J, leaving 9 bases between them. The germline V gene has CDR1 KGHSH and CDR2 LQKENI. Produced via immunoSEQ multiplex PCR; TCRdb's table is partial and in-frame only. Here the sample spans under 110,000 clones, approximately 96% being singletons. The sequencing sample was made of T cells isolated from PBMCs. This chain connects TRBV18 to TRBJ2-5; D not certain. This clonotype originated in a human donor in good health. The CDR3 coding sequence is TGTGCCAGCTCACCTCCAGTATCAGAGACCCAGTACTTC. This sequence encodes CASSPPVSETQYF.